The present T cell receptor beta chain was sequenced within a study of blood T cell repertoires in COVID-19. Libraries were prepared by immunoSEQ multiplex PCR; TCRdb keeps only in-frame clonotypes and omits some of them. The sample records over 200,000 clones, roughly 88% being singletons. The clonotype originates from a woman in her forties or fifties who had recovered from COVID-19. The material sequenced was PBMCs or T cells enriched from blood (not recorded which).

The CDR3 loop is CASSFLTVNSPLHF. For the CDR3, the DNA is TGTGCCAGCAGTTTTCTTACAGTTAATTCACCCCTCCACTTT. V gene TRBV27 combines with J gene TRBJ1-6; D call uncertain. The germline V and J ends were trimmed by 3 bases and 6 bases, with 9 bases remaining between them. CDR3 length: 14 residues. Germline loops: CDR1 MNHEY, CDR2 SMNVEV (reference sequence).